These T cell receptor beta chains were read from a single sample in a study of T cells expressing NK-cell markers. TCRdb derives one entry per CDR3 protein from the 5' RACE reads, leaving out DNA. Listed are around 260,000 distinct CDR3 sequences; about 4.2% falls within the top ten. Sequenced sample: blood T cells: a sorted CD56 or NKG2C T cell subset, CD4+ or CD8+ T cells, or bulk PBMC T cells (not recorded which). All receptors come from a woman between 18 and 70 years old in good health. Each CDR3 is given with its conserved first and last residue.

v_call: TRBV5-1
j_call: TRBJ2-1
cdr3_aa: CASSLTGTSGILNNEQFF

v_call: TRBV2
j_call: TRBJ2-2
cdr3_aa: CASCLIGELFF

v_call: TRBV4-3
j_call: TRBJ2-1
cdr3_aa: CASSQDWAPYNEQFF

v_call: TRBV7-7
j_call: TRBJ2-3
cdr3_aa: CASSLGDRVTDTQYF

v_call: TRBV5-1
j_call: TRBJ2-3
cdr3_aa: CASSLAGGARTDTQYF

v_call: TRBV20-1
j_call: TRBJ2-5
cdr3_aa: CSARVGGWEETQYF

v_call: TRBV7-9
j_call: TRBJ2-1
cdr3_aa: CASSLSLAGVLEQFF

v_call: TRBV12-3/TRBV12-4
j_call: TRBJ1-2
cdr3_aa: CASSLRDRYNYGYTF

v_call: TRBV29-1
j_call: TRBJ2-5
cdr3_aa: CSVNRGIETQYF

v_call: TRBV6-5
j_call: TRBJ1-6
cdr3_aa: CASSWRDRYSPLHF

v_call: TRBV18
j_call: TRBJ1-1
cdr3_aa: CASSDSPGPTNTEAFF

v_call: TRBV7-6
j_call: TRBJ1-3
cdr3_aa: CASSVKLEGQDNRGTIYF

v_call: TRBV20-1
j_call: TRBJ2-7
cdr3_aa: CSAPRQGPTYEQYF

v_call: TRBV20-1
j_call: TRBJ2-1
cdr3_aa: CSATPAEAYNEQFF

v_call: TRBV18
j_call: TRBJ2-5
cdr3_aa: CASSPLSQKETQYF

v_call: TRBV20-1
j_call: TRBJ2-1
cdr3_aa: CSAVGTSYNEQFF

v_call: TRBV5-4
j_call: TRBJ2-7
cdr3_aa: CASSLGKEYEQYF

v_call: TRBV20-1
j_call: TRBJ2-3
cdr3_aa: CSVSLATHTDTQYF

v_call: TRBV12-3/TRBV12-4
j_call: TRBJ1-5
cdr3_aa: CASKGRGANQPQHF

v_call: TRBV5-5
j_call: TRBJ2-3
cdr3_aa: CASSPPKASGSTDTQYF

v_call: TRBV5-1
j_call: TRBJ2-1
cdr3_aa: CASSLEHTGEQFF

v_call: TRBV29-1
j_call: TRBJ1-1
cdr3_aa: CSVVPGGDGAFF

v_call: TRBV7-2
j_call: TRBJ1-2
cdr3_aa: CASSQFSQFYTF

v_call: TRBV11-2
j_call: TRBJ2-1
cdr3_aa: CAGATSGYNEQFF

v_call: TRBV20-1
j_call: TRBJ1-5
cdr3_aa: CSAITGRHNQPQHF

v_call: TRBV30
j_call: TRBJ1-2
cdr3_aa: CAWSGTGLSYGYTF

v_call: TRBV20-1
j_call: TRBJ1-2
cdr3_aa: CSARQGAFGYTF

v_call: TRBV14
j_call: TRBJ2-1
cdr3_aa: CASSRNRGIRENEQFF

v_call: TRBV20-1
j_call: TRBJ2-5
cdr3_aa: CSASTPKGETQYF

v_call: TRBV5-1
j_call: TRBJ1-2
cdr3_aa: CASSTRGSNYGYTF

v_call: TRBV29-1
j_call: TRBJ1-1
cdr3_aa: CSVEVGGGGTEAFF

v_call: TRBV7-8
j_call: TRBJ2-7
cdr3_aa: CASGAGGIFGEQYF

v_call: TRBV5-1
j_call: TRBJ2-6
cdr3_aa: CASSFRRPGANVLTF

v_call: TRBV27
j_call: TRBJ2-2
cdr3_aa: CASSFNFAGELFF

v_call: TRBV20-1
j_call: TRBJ1-5
cdr3_aa: CSARDPHYPGNQPQHF

v_call: TRBV7-2
j_call: TRBJ2-1
cdr3_aa: CASSPLGGSYNEQFF

v_call: TRBV5-6
j_call: TRBJ1-6
cdr3_aa: CASSLMRKGGSPLHF

v_call: TRBV7-6
j_call: TRBJ2-7
cdr3_aa: CASSLGGSGLTYEQYF

v_call: TRBV5-1
j_call: TRBJ2-4
cdr3_aa: CASNVHQGKNIQYF

v_call: TRBV6-1
j_call: TRBJ2-2
cdr3_aa: CASSKLGVNTGELFF

v_call: TRBV11-2
j_call: TRBJ1-4
cdr3_aa: CAGPGAPGEKLFF

v_call: TRBV12-3/TRBV12-4
j_call: TRBJ2-7
cdr3_aa: CASSSSGGIEQYF

v_call: TRBV5-1
j_call: TRBJ1-2
cdr3_aa: CASSLGDRGYGYTF

v_call: TRBV14
j_call: TRBJ2-5
cdr3_aa: CASSRGPALQEETQYF

v_call: TRBV7-8
j_call: TRBJ1-5
cdr3_aa: CASSLGSTGLFQPQHF

v_call: TRBV5-1
j_call: TRBJ2-5
cdr3_aa: CASSLRDGQTQYF

v_call: TRBV7-9
j_call: TRBJ1-5
cdr3_aa: CASSHGGNQPQHF

v_call: TRBV6-1
j_call: TRBJ2-1
cdr3_aa: CASSRSGGARSFQNEQFF

v_call: TRBV5-1
j_call: TRBJ2-1
cdr3_aa: CASSPSGRALEQFF

v_call: TRBV7-2
j_call: TRBJ2-3
cdr3_aa: CASSSNRAPPDTQYF

v_call: TRBV9
j_call: TRBJ1-1
cdr3_aa: CASSVASLNTEAFF

v_call: TRBV3-1
j_call: TRBJ2-1
cdr3_aa: CASSLREGRNNEQFF

v_call: TRBV6-2/TRBV6-3
j_call: TRBJ2-1
cdr3_aa: CASKIGATYNEQFF

v_call: TRBV6-1
j_call: TRBJ1-1
cdr3_aa: CASSPRRVDTEAFF

v_call: TRBV5-1
j_call: TRBJ2-7
cdr3_aa: CASSLEGRLSYEQYF

v_call: TRBV19
j_call: TRBJ2-1
cdr3_aa: CASSTMTSGGYNEQFF

v_call: TRBV7-3
j_call: TRBJ2-1
cdr3_aa: CASSVNRLGEEQFF

v_call: TRBV30
j_call: TRBJ2-3
cdr3_aa: CAWSAGPSTDTQYF

v_call: TRBV12-3/TRBV12-4
j_call: TRBJ2-7
cdr3_aa: CASSRSGPSYEQYF